The T cell receptor beta chain described here comes from a study of blood T cell repertoires in COVID-19. Study summary: T cells, B-cell-depleted T cells, or PBMCs supplied cDNA or gDNA.

Using immunoSEQ multiplex PCR, the repertoire was profiled, and TCRdb retains in-frame clones only, with some absent. There are around 250,000 clones in the sample; 80% to 90% occur only once, and under 2.5% lies in the top ten. Trimming shortened V by 0 bases and J by 9 bases, and 12 bases separated the two germline ends. Germline V CDR1 and CDR2: SGHAT, FQNNGV. The CDR3 is made up of 15 amino acids. The receptor comes from a woman aged 50 to 60 who had recovered from COVID-19. Sequencing input: PBMCs or T cells enriched from blood (not recorded which). The V call is TRBV11-2, the J call TRBJ1-6; D is ambiguous. The CDR3, as DNA: TGTGCCAGCAGCTTAGAAGGCGGAGGGCTTTCACCCCTCCACTTT. Protein sequence: CASSLEGGGLSPLHF.